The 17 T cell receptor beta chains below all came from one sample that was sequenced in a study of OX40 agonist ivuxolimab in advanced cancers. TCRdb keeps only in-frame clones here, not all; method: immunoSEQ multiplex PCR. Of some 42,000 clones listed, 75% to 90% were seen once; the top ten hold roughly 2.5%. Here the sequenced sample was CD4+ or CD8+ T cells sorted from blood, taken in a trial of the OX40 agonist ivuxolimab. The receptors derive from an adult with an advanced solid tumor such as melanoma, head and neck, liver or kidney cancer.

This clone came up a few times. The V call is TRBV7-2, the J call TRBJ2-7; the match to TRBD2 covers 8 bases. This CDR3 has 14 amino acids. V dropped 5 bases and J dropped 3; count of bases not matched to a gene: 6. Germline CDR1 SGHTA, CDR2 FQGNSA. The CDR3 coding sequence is TGTGCCAGCAGCCGGGAGGGCCTTGGCTACGAGCAGTACTTC. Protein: CASSREGLGYEQYF.

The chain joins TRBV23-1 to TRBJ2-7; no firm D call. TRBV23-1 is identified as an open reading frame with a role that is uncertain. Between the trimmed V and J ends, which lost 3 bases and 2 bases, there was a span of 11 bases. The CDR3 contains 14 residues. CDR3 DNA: TGCGCCAGCAGTCACTCAGGCGGACCCTACGAGCAGTACGTC. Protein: CASSHSGGPYEQYV.

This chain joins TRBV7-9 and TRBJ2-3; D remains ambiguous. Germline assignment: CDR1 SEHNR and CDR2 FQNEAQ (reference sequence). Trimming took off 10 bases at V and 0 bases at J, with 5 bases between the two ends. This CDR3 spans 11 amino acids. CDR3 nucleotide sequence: TGTGCCACCGACAGCACAGATACGCAGTATTTT. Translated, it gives CATDSTDTQYF. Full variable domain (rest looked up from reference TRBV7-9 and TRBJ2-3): DTGVSQNPRHKITKRGQNVTFRCDPISEHNRLYWYRQTLGQGPEFLTYFQNEAQLEKSRLLSDRFSAERPKGSFSTLEIQRTEQGDSAMYLCATDSTDTQYFGPGTRLTVL.

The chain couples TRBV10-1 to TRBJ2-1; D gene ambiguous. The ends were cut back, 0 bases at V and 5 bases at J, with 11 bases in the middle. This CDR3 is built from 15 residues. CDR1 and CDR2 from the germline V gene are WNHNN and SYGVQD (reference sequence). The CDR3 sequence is CASSESLGPNNEQFF. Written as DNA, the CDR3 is TGCGCCAGCAGTGAGTCCCTCGGGCCCAACAATGAGCAGTTCTTC.

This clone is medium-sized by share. The CDR3 loop is CASSSIRGLAEAFF. CDR3 in DNA: TGTGCCAGCAGCTCGATCAGGGGGCTGGCTGAAGCTTTCTTT. The chain uses TRBV7-9 and TRBJ1-1, with 8 bases aligning to TRBD1. J gave up 6 bases and V 4 bases, and 7 bases lay outside the gene matches. Germline loops: CDR1 SEHNR, CDR2 FQNEAQ (reference sequence). The CDR3 covers 14 residues. Variable domain in full (rest from reference TRBV7-9 and TRBJ1-1): DTGVSQNPRHKITKRGQNVTFRCDPISEHNRLYWYRQTLGQGPEFLTYFQNEAQLEKSRLLSDRFSAERPKGSFSTLEIQRTEQGDSAMYLCASSSIRGLAEAFFGQGTRLTVV.

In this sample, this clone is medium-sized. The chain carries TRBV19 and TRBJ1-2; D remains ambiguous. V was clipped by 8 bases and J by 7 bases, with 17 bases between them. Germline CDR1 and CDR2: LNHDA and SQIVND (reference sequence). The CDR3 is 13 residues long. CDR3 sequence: CASRTVGWRGYTF. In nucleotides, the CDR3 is TGTGCCAGTCGGACCGTGGGATGGCGTGGCTACACCTTC.

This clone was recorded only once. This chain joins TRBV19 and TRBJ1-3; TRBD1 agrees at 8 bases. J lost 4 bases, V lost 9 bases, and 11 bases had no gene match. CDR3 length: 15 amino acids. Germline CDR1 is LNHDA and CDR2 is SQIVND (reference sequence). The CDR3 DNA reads TGTGCCAGCATAAGCCTGACAGGGGACGGAAACACCATATATTTT. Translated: CASISLTGDGNTIYF.

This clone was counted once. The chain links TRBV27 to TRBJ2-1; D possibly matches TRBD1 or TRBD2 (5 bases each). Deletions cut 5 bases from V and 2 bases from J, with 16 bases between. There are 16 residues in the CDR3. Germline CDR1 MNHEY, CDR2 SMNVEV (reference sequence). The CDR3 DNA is TGTGCCAGCAGTCCCGCTTGGGGGATCGCCTACAATGAGCAGTTCTTC. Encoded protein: CASSPAWGIAYNEQFF.

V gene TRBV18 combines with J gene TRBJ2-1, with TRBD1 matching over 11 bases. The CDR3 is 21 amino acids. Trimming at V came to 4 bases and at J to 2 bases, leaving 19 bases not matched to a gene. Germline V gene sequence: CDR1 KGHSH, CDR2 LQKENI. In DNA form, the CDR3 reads TGTGCCAGCTCACTCTCAATTTCCGGGACAGGGGGTCTGGGAACCTACAATGAGCAGTTCTTC. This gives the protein CASSLSISGTGGLGTYNEQFF. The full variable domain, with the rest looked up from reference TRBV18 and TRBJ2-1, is NAGVMQNPRHLVRRRGQEARLRCSPMKGHSHVYWYRQLPEEGLKFMVYLQKENIIDESGMPKERFSAEFPKEGPSILRIQQVVRGDSAAYFCASSLSISGTGGLGTYNEQFFGPGTRLTVL.

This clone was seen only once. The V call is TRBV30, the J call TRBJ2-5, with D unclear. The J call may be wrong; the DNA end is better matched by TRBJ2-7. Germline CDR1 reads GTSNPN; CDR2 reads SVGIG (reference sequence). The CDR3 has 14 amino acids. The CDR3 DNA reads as TGTGCCTGGAGTGTCCCGGGCCCCAACTACGAGCAGTACTTC. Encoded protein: CAWSVPGPNYEQYF.

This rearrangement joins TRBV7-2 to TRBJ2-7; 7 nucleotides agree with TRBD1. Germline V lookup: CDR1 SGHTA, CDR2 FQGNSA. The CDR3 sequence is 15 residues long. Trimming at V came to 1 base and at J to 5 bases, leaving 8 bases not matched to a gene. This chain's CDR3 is CASSLGGAGGDEQYV. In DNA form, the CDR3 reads TGTGCCAGCAGCTTAGGTGGAGCAGGGGGAGACGAGCAGTACGTC.

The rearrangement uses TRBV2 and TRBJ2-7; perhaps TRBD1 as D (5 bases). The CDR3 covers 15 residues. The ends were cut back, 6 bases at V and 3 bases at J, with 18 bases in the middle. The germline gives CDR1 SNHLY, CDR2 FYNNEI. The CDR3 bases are TGTGCCAGCAGAGACATCGACAGTCCCCTCTACGAGCAGTACGTC. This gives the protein CASRDIDSPLYEQYV.

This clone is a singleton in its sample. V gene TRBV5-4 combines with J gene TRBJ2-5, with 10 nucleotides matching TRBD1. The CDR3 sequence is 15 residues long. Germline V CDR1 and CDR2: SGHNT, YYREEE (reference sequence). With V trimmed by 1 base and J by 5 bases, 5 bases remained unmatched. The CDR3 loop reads CASSLRTGGGETQYF. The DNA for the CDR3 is TGTGCCAGCAGCTTGCGGACAGGGGGAGGCGAGACCCAGTACTTC.

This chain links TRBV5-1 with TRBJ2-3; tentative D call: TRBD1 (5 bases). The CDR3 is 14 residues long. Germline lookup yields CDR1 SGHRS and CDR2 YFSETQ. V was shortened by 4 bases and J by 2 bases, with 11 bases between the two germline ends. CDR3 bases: TGCGCCAGCAGCCCCCTCAGGGACACAGATACGCAGTATTTT. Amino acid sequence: CASSPLRDTDTQYF.

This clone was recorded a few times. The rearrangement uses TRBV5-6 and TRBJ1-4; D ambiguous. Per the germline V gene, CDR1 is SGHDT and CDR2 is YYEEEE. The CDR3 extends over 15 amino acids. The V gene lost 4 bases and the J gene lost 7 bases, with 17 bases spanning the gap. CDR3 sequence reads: CASSETGRSGEKLFF. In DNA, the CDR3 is TGTGCCAGCAGCGAAACGGGCAGGTCGGGTGAAAAACTGTTTTTT.

The chain's CDR3 is CAWMDGRGQETQYF. CDR3 nucleotide sequence: TGTGCCTGGATGGACGGGAGGGGCCAAGAGACCCAGTACTTC. This rearrangement joins TRBV30 to TRBJ2-5, with 8 bases fitting TRBD2. This CDR3 comprises 14 residues. Germline CDR1 GTSNPN, CDR2 SVGIG (reference sequence). V lost 4 bases, J lost 1 base, and 5 bases stayed unmatched.

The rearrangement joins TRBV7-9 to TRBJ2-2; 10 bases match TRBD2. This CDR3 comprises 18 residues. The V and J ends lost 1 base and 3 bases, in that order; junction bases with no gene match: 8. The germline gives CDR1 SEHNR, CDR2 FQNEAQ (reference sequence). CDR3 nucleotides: TGTGCCAGCAGCTTAGGTGCTACTAGCGGGACTTACACCGGGGAGCTGTTTTTT. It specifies CASSLGATSGTYTGELFF.